This T cell receptor beta chain was recovered during a study of T-cell memory formation after mild COVID-19. It was 5'RACE with constant-segment primers that produced the TCR alpha and TCR beta cDNA libraries, which carried sample barcodes and UMIs. TCRdb recomputed calls from the 5' RACE reads with MiXCR, one row per CDR3 protein. The table includes around 250,000 distinct CDR3 sequences, roughly 9.4% detected once. Germline values: CDR1 LGHNA, CDR2 YSLEER. The length of the CDR3 is 12 residues. Points from the study as a whole: Contracting CD4+ clones sat mainly in CM and EM; CD8+ in EMRA.

In regard to this clonotype: Its specificity is not known.

The chain is built from TRBV4-3 and TRBJ2-3; 7 bases line up with TRBD2. Input material: PBMCs or a T cell subset sorted from them (not recorded which). The source is a man aged 18-30 years who had mild COVID-19 (a few samples of this study predate the infection). Cell type and time point are not known. The CDR3 is CAGERGPDTQYF. The CDR3 DNA reads TGCGCAGGGGAGCGGGGCCCAGATACGCAGTATTTT.